This record looks at one TCR beta chain sequence and its context. Antigen unknown. In TCRdb, the reads were re-called with MiXCR into one record per CDR3 protein. The table records approximately 500,000 distinct CDR3 sequences, around 30% of them present only once. The CDR3 totals 14 residues. Trimming removed 4 bases at V and 3 bases at J, with 13 bases between. Germline V gene sequence: CDR1 SGHAT, CDR2 FQNNGV. The sample is drawn from a study of T cell repertoires in cytomegalovirus infection. At the level of the study: Based on public TCR beta signatures, there were indications of CMV infection and of a matching HLA type.

Study-level points and caveats: Public TCR beta family frequency separated CMV-and-HLA carriers, including in an independent cohort. HLA-C-restricted CMV clonotypes gave the most frequent clonotype in two of eight donors.

The input for sequencing was cultured PBMCs, taken from culture after CMV antigen stimulation. This chain joins TRBV11-2 and TRBJ2-7; D is possibly TRBD1 (5 bases). This clonotype was obtained from a human donor in good health (CMV status not recorded). Some clones in this sample may be carry-over from other donors' samples. CDR3 bases: TGTGCCAGCAGCTCAGGGTGGGCGGACTACGAGCAGTACGTC. It is translated as CASSSGWADYEQYV.